The entry below describes one TCR beta chain. Followed over time, Seattle patients had been enrolled while infection was active. The germline V and J ends were trimmed by 7 bases and 13 bases, with 13 bases remaining between them. Per the germline V gene, CDR1 is MNHEY and CDR2 is SVGAGI. There are 11 residues in the CDR3. The data originate from a study of blood T cell repertoires in COVID-19. Study-wide background: Spain, Italy and the United States supplied samples that represented acute and convalescent COVID-19.

Study processing details: Nucleated cell number was recorded as an estimate derived from reference gene primer amplification. The data were produced by immunoSEQ multiplex PCR, yet TCRdb's version contains in-frame clones alone and is incomplete. Clone size and the V and J calls come from that table; the DNA yielded D and trimming. The sample includes some 310,000 clones, under 90% of them seen just once. The clonotype was recovered from a woman in her 30s with COVID-19, enrolled during active disease. The chain has TRBV6-5 and TRBJ2-2; D is perhaps TRBD2 (5 bases). Sequenced material: peripheral blood. The CDR3 DNA reads as TGTGCCAGCACCCTGACTACTAGGCTGTTTTTT. It translates to CASTLTTRLFF.